This T cell receptor beta chain emerged from a study of blood T cells in healthy people across ages. A J-beta primer mix and a sample-barcoded 5' primer were used in a second PCR of about 7 to 12 cycles. TCRdb recomputed calls from the 5' RACE reads with MiXCR, one row per CDR3 protein. Of 1.5 million to 2 million distinct CDR3 sequences detected, about two fifths appear once; the ten largest clones hold about 23%. Study conclusions and caveats: Older individuals had lower TCR beta diversity per million T cells (the decline was roughly linear).

This clonotype showed up many times. The target antigen is unknown. The individuals who served as donors were healthy Caucasians living in Russia, aged roughly 6 to 90. CDR3 length: 15 residues. V was shortened by 0 bases and J by 4 bases, with 10 bases between the two germline ends. The germline gives CDR1 SQVTM, CDR2 ANQGSEA. Sequencing used blood. The source of this sequence is a human donor in good health. The chain links TRBV29-1 to TRBJ2-6; no reliable D call. CDR3 nucleotides: TGCAGCGTTGAAGAATGGGCAGACGGGGCCAACGTCCTGACTTTC. Protein: CSVEEWADGANVLTF.